This T cell receptor (beta chain) stems from a study of type 1 regulatory T cells. The overall study: This in vitro CD4 product, T-allo10, is enriched for Tr1 cells and alloantigen-specific.

The CDR3 extends over 13 amino acids. Per the germline V gene, CDR1 is SGHNT and CDR2 is YYREEE (reference sequence). Trimming shortened V by 3 bases and J by 5 bases, and 10 bases separated the two germline ends. Each CDR3 protein is one row after TCRdb ran MiXCR on the reads. Altogether 88,000 or so distinct CDR3 sequences are present, less than 40% being singletons, with the ten largest covering less than 2.5%. The TCR sequence derives from a human donor in good health. The chain has TRBV5-4 and TRBJ2-3, with a weak D call TRBD1 (7 bases). Sequencing was done on a sample of CD4+ T cells, either the whole sample or a sorted fraction (not recorded which). Written as DNA, the CDR3 is TGTGCCAGCAGCTGGGGGGACAGAGATACGCAGTATTTT. It translates to CASSWGDRDTQYF.